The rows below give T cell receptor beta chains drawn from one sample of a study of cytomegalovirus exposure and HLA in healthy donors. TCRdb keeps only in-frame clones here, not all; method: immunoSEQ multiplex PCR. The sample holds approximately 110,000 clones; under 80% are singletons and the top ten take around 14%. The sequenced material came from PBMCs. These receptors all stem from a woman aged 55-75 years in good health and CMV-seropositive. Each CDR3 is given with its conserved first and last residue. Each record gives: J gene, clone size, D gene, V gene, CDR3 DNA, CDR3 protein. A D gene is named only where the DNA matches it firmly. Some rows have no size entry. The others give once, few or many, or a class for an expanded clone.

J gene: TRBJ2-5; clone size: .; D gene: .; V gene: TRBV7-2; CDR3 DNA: TGTGCCAGCAACCCCTTGGGGAGGATTCAAGAGACCCAGTACTTC; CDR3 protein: CASNPLGRIQETQYF
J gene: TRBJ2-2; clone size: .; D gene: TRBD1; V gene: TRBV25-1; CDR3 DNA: TGTGCCAGCAGTGGACCGACAGGGGGGTTATGGAACACCGGGGAGCTGTTTTTT; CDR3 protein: CASSGPTGGLWNTGELFF
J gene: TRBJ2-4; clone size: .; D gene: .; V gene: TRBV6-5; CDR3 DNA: TGTGCCAGCAGTCGTCAACCGGGGGCCAAAAACATTCAGTACTTC; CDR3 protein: CASSRQPGAKNIQYF
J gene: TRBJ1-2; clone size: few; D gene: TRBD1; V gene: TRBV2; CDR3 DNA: TGTGCCAGCAGAGACTCATACCAGGGGGCGGGAGGCTACACCTTC; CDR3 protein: CASRDSYQGAGGYTF
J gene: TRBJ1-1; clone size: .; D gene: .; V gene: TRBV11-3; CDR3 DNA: TGTGCCAGCAGCTTGGACCCCCGGGGAGAAGCTTTCTTT; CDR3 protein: CASSLDPRGEAFF
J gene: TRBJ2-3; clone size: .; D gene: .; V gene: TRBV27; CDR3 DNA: TGTGCCAGCAGTTTTACTTTCACAGATACGCAGTATTTT; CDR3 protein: CASSFTFTDTQYF
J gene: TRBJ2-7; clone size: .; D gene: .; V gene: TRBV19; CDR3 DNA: TGTGCCAGTAGTATAGAGGCTAGCTGGGACGAGCAGTACTTC; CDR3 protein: CASSIEASWDEQYF
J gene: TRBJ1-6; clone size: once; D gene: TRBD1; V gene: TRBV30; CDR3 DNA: TGTGCCTGGAGTGCTGGGACAGCCTTACCCAATTCACCCCTCCACTTT; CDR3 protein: CAWSAGTALPNSPLHF
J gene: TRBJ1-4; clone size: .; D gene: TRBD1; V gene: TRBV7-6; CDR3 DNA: TGTGCCAGCAGCTTGATACAGGGGCCTGAAAAACTGTTTTTT; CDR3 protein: CASSLIQGPEKLFF
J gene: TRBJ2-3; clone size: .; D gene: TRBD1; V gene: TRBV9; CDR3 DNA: TGTGCCAGCAGCGTAGCTTTCGGTGGAACTATCGGACAGGGGGCCGCAGATACGCAGTATTTT; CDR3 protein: CASSVAFGGTIGQGAADTQYF
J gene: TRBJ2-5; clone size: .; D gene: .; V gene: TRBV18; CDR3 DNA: TGTGCCAGCTCACCGGTACAGCCCAAAGAGACCCAGTACTTC; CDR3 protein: CASSPVQPKETQYF
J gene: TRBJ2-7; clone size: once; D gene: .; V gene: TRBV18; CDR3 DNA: TGTGCCAGCTCACCCCGCTTCGCTCTTCCTAGTTTCTCGAACGAGCAGTACTTC; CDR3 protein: CASSPRFALPSFSNEQYF
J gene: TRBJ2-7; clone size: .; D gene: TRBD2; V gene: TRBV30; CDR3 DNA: TGTGCCTGGAGTGTAAGACTAGCGGCCTACGAGCAGTACTTC; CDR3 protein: CAWSVRLAAYEQYF
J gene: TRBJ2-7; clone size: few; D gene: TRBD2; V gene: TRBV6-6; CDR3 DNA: TGTGCCAGCAGTTACTCCGGGGACTACCGCTACGAGCAGTACTTC; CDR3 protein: CASSYSGDYRYEQYF
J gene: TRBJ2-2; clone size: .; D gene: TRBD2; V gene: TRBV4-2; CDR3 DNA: TGTGCCAGCAGCCAAGGGCGAGAACTAGCGGGGGGAATGTTTTTT; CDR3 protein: CASSQGRELAGGMFF
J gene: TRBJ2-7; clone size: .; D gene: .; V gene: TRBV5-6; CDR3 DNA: TGTGCCAGCAGCTTGGGGGCAGCGGGTGGGCGGGAGCAGTACTTC; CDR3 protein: CASSLGAAGGREQYF
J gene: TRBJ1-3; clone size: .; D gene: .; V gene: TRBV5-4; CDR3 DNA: TGTGCCAGCAGCTTAAAAGGGGCCAGAAACACCATATATTTT; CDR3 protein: CASSLKGARNTIYF
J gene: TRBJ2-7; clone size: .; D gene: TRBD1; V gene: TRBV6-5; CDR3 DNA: TGTGCCAGCAGTTGGGGAGTCGGACAGGGGGCATTCGAGCAGTACTTC; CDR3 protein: CASSWGVGQGAFEQYF
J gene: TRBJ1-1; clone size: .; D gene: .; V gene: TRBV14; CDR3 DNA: TGTGCCAGCAGCCAAGATCTGGGGGCAATGAACACTGAAGCTTTCTTT; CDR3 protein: CASSQDLGAMNTEAFF
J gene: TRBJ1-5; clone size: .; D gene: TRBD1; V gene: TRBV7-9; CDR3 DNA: TGTGCCAGCAGCATACAGGGGGCAGGGGACCAGCATTTT; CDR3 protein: CASSIQGAGDQHF
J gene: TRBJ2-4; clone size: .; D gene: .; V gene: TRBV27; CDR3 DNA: TGTGCCAGCAGTCCCCATAGCGACGTAAACATTCAGTACTTC; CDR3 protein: CASSPHSDVNIQYF
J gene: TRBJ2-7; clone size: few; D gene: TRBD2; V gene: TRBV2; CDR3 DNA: TGTGCCAGCAGTGCGGGGCTAGCGGGCGACGAGCAGTACTTC; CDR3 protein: CASSAGLAGDEQYF
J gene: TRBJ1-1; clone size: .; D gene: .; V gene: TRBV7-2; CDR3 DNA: TGTGCCAGCAGCTTAGGTCCAGGACAGATGAACACTGAAGCTTTCTTT; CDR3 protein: CASSLGPGQMNTEAFF
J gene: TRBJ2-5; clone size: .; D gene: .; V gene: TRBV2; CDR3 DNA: TGTGCCAGCAGTGGGGCAGGGGGGTTTGGGGGAGAGACCCAGTACTTC; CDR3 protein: CASSGAGGFGGETQYF
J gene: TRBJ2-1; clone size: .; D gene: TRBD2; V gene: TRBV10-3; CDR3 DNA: TGTGCCATCAGTGAGGGTAAGCGGGGGGCCTACAATGAGCAGTTCTTC; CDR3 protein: CAISEGKRGAYNEQFF
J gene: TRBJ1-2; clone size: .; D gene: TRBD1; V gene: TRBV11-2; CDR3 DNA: TGTGCCAGCAGCTTAGATGGGGACAGGGGCGTTTACTATGGCTACACCTTC; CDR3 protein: CASSLDGDRGVYYGYTF
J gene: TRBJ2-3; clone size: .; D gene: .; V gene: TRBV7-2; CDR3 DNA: TGTGCCAGCAGCTTTGCCTCCGGTTTGGTAGATACGCAGTATTTT; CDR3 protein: CASSFASGLVDTQYF
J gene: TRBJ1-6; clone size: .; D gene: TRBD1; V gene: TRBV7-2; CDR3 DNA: TGTGCCAGCAGCAATGGACAGGGACCCTTGAGGCCCCTCCACTTT; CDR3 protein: CASSNGQGPLRPLHF
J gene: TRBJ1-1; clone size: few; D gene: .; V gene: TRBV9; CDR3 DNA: TGTGCCAGCAGCGTAGCTACTCTGGACACTGAAGCTTTCTTT; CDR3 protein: CASSVATLDTEAFF
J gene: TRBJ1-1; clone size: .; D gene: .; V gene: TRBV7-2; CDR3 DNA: TGTGCCAGCAGTAAAGAGGAGGTTTATACTGAAGCTTTCTTT; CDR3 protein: CASSKEEVYTEAFF
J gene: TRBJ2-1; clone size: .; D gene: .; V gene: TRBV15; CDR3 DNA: TGTGCCACCAGCAGAGATTTTGCGGGCTACAATGAGCAGTTCTTC; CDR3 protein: CATSRDFAGYNEQFF
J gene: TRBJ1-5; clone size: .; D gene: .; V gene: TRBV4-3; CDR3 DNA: TGCGCCAGCAGCCAAGAGTTATTGGGGGGACTGACGCCCCAGCATTTT; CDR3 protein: CASSQELLGGLTPQHF
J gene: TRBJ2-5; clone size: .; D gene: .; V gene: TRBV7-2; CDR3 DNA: TGTGCCAGCAGCTTCGGGAGTCAGGAGACCCAGTACTTC; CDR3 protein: CASSFGSQETQYF
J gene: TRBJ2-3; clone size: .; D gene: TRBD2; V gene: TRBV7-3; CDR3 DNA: TGTGCCAGCAGCTTACGGAGCGGGAGGGATTATACGCAGTATTTT; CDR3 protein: CASSLRSGRDYTQYF
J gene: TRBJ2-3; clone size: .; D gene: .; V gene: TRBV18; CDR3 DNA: TGTGCCAGCTCCGATACTAGCACAGATACGCAGTATTTT; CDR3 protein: CASSDTSTDTQYF
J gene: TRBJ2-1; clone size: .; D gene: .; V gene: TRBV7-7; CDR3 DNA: TGTGCCAGCAGCTTGGTTCGGAACGAGCGGGTGGTGCAGTTCTTC; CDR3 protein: CASSLVRNERVVQFF
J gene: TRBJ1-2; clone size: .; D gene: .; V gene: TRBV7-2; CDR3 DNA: TGTGCCAGCAGCTTAGGGGGCGATTATGGCTACACCTTC; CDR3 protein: CASSLGGDYGYTF
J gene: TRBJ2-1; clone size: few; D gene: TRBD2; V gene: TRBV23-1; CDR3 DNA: TGCGCCAGCACTCATAGCGGGAGGGTTCGCAATGAGCAGTTCTTC; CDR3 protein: CASTHSGRVRNEQFF
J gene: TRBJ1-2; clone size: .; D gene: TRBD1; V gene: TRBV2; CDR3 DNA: TGTGCCAGCATCGGGACAGCAGCTAACTATGGCTACACCTTC; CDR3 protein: CASIGTAANYGYTF
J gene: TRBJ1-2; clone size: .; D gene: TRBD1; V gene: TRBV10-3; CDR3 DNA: TGTGCCATCAGTGAGTCTCAGGGACAGGAGTATGGCTACACCTTC; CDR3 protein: CAISESQGQEYGYTF
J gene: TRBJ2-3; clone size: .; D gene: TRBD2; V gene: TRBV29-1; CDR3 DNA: TGCAGCGTTGAAGGCGGGAGAACAGATACGCAGTATTTT; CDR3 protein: CSVEGGRTDTQYF
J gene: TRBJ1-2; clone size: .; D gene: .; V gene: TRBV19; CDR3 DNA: TGTGCCAGTACTATCCCCGGGGACACCTATGGCTACACCTTC; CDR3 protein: CASTIPGDTYGYTF
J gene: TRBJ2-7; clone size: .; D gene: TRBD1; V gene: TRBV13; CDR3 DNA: TGTGCCAGCAGCCAACAGACAGCGGGACAGGGGTTTTACGAGCAGTACTTC; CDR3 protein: CASSQQTAGQGFYEQYF
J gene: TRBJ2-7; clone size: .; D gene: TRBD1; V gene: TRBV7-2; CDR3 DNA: TGTGCCAGCAGCTCACCCGGGACAGGGTTGCAAGAGCAGTACTTC; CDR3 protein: CASSSPGTGLQEQYF
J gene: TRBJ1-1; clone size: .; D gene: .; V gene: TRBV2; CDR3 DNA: TGTGCCAGCAGTGAACGAGGGGGAAGTACTGAAGCTTTCTTT; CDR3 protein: CASSERGGSTEAFF
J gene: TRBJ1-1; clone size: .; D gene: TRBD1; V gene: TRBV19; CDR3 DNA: TGTGCCAGTAGATCAGAGGGACAGACCGCTTTCTTT; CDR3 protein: CASRSEGQTAFF
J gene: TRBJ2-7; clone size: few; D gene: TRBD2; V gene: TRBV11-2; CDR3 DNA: TGTGCCAGCAGCTTAGTCCTAGCGGGGGGCCAATCCTACGAGCAGTACTTC; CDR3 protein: CASSLVLAGGQSYEQYF
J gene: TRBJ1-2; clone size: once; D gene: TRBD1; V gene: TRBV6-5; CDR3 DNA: TGTGCCAGCAGTTACTTCCCTTGGACAGGGAACTATGGCTACACCTTC; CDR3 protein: CASSYFPWTGNYGYTF
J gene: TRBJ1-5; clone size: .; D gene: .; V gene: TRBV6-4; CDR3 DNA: TGTGCCAGCAGTGACCATGCCGGGACAAGCAGCAATCAGCCCCAGCATTTT; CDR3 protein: CASSDHAGTSSNQPQHF
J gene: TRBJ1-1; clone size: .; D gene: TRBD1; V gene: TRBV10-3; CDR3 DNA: TGTGCCATCAGTGTGGACAGGTCGAACACTGAAGCTTTCTTT; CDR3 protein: CAISVDRSNTEAFF